The source of this T cell receptor (beta chain) is a study of T cells in pancreatic ductal adenocarcinoma. Study results and caveats: Compared with tumor, blood showed more total productive templates and about 8.1-fold more clonotypes. This surgical cohort overrepresents the minority presenting with early-stage disease. Mean clonality was roughly 0.11 in tumors and 0.07 to 0.075 in blood, not significantly different. Enrichment of CD45RO+ effector over naive T cells in tumors may bias clonality.

As for this clone: The target antigen is unknown.

Produced via immunoSEQ multiplex PCR; TCRdb's table is partial and in-frame only. This sample has more than 85,000 clones; around 96% occur once, and the top ten carry about 3.4%. The germline CDR1 and CDR2 sequences are SGHRS and YFSETQ. Trimming took 4 bases from V and 0 from J; bases not matched to a gene: 5. This CDR3 contains 16 residues. Selected pancreatic ductal adenocarcinoma patients had undergone surgery without neoadjuvant therapy. The sequencing sample was made of PBMCs. J is TRBJ2-5 and V is TRBV5-1; 11 bases are shared with TRBD2. This TCR was recovered from a human donor with pancreatic ductal adenocarcinoma. In DNA, the CDR3 is TGCGCCAGCAGCACTCCGGGACTAGCGGACCAAGAGACCCAGTACTTC. It specifies CASSTPGLADQETQYF.